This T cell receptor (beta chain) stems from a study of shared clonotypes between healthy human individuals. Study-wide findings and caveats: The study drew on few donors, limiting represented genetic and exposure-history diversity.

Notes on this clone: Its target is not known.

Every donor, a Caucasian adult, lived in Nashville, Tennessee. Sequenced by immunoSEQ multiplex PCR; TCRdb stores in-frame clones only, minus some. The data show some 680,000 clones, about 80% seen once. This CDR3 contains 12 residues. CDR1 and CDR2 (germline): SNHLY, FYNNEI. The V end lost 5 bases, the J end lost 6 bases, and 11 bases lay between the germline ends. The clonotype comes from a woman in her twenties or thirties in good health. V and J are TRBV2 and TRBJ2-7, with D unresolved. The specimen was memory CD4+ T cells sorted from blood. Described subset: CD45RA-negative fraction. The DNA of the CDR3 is TGTGCCAGCAGTCTTGAAAGGAGCGAGCAGTACTTC. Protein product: CASSLERSEQYF.